The entry below gives a single TCR beta chain sequence along with its context. Its antigen is still unknown. Germline V gives CDR1 MDHEN, CDR2 SYDVKM. This CDR3 region has 14 residues. Unmatched junction bases numbered 9, after V lost 8 bases and J lost 8 bases. The data derive from a study of T cell clones after liver transplantation. For the study at large: Timepoints were pre-transplant, pre-withdrawal, and after withdrawal was completed or failed.

Broader study findings: In 5 of 8 subjects, circulating graft-donor-reactive CD4 TCRbeta sequences fell significantly after transplant. Migration into the graft, not deletion, may explain lost graft donor-reactive T cells.

Profiling relied on immunoSEQ multiplex PCR, and the TCRdb table lists in-frame clones only, not all of them. The data contain under 85,000 clones, around 80% of them seen just once; the ten biggest clones take up about 0.79%. This specimen was CD4+ T cells from blood, taken 12 months after liver transplant. The J gene is TRBJ1-2, the V gene TRBV28; 12 positions agree with TRBD1. The receptor was isolated from a human patient who received a liver transplant. Some of the T cells may derive from the graft donor. CDR3 loop: CASGPGQGAGGYTF. The CDR3, as DNA: TGTGCCAGCGGACCGGGACAGGGGGCAGGGGGCTACACCTTC.